The 21 T cell receptor beta chains presented below share a single source sample, sequenced in a study of circulating tumor DNA in untreated peripheral T-cell lymphoma. TCRdb keeps only in-frame clones here, not all; method: immunoSEQ multiplex PCR. The sample has about 8,900 clones; 82% are singletons. Material for sequencing was tumor tissue. The source is a human donor with peripheral T-cell lymphoma.

This clone showed up just once. V usage is TRBV10-2 and J usage is TRBJ2-5; possibly TRBD1 or TRBD2 for D (5 bases each). The CDR3 runs 13 residues. V lost 6 bases, J lost 9 bases, and 17 bases lay in between. The V gene's germline CDR1 is WSHSY and CDR2 SAAADI. The CDR3 DNA reads as TGCGCCAGCAGGGGGGAAAGCATAGGGGCCCAGTACTTC. This encodes CASRGESIGAQYF.

The chain couples TRBV29-1 to TRBJ2-5; possible D gene TRBD1, 5 bases. The length of the CDR3 is 13 residues. Germline CDR1 reads SQVTM; CDR2 reads ANQGSEA. V lost 5 bases and J 2 bases, leaving 12 bases between the germline ends. For the CDR3, the DNA is TGCAGCGTTTTGAGGACAAATCAAGAGACCCAGTACTTC. Its protein product is CSVLRTNQETQYF.

The rearrangement links TRBV25-1 to TRBJ1-1; D is unresolved. V was clipped by 2 bases and J by 4 bases, with 11 bases between them. The CDR3 contains 14 residues. CDR1 MGHDK and CDR2 SYGVNS come from the germline V gene. CDR3 in amino acids: CASSEGGVSTEAFF. The CDR3 DNA is TGTGCCAGCAGTGAAGGAGGAGTCTCCACTGAAGCTTTCTTT.

This clone was picked up one time. The genes are TRBV1 and TRBJ1-2. TRBV1 is assigned pseudogene status. The CDR3 has 15 amino acids. CDR3 in amino acids: CASSQTGQINYGYTF. DNA of the CDR3: TGCGCCAGCAGCCAAACCGGGCAGATAAACTATGGCTACACCTTC.

V and J are TRBV6-7 and TRBJ2-2, with 7 bases fitting TRBD1. TRBV6-7 carries the ORF label, with uncertain function. The V and J ends lost 11 bases and 0 bases, in that order; junction bases with no gene match: 12. The CDR3 contains 16 residues. The CDR3 sequence: CAARQGYNSNTGELFF. As DNA, the CDR3 is TGTGCCGCAAGACAGGGATACAATTCGAACACCGGGGAGCTGTTTTTT.

This rearrangement joins TRBV30 to TRBJ2-1; D may be TRBD1 or TRBD2 (5 bases each). V shed 5 bases and J shed 8 bases, with 16 bases lying between them. This CDR3 region has 13 residues. Germline CDR1 GTSNPN, CDR2 SVGIG (reference sequence). The CDR3 bases are TGTGCCTGGGATTGGACTTCCAGGGATGAGCAGTTCTTC. Its translation is CAWDWTSRDEQFF.

As DNA, the CDR3 is TGTGCCTGGAGTGTACTGATGGGTCATGAGCAGTTCTTC. Encoded protein: CAWSVLMGHEQFF. V is TRBV30 and J is TRBJ2-1; D uncertain. Germline V gene sequence: CDR1 GTSNPN, CDR2 SVGIG (reference sequence). With 0 bases removed from V and 8 bases from J, the gap between germline ends came to 11 bases. This CDR3 is 13 amino acids long.

The V call is TRBV25-1, the J call TRBJ1-2; a weak D match, TRBD1 (5 bases). Germline loops: CDR1 MGHDK, CDR2 SYGVNS. The CDR3 sequence is 12 residues long. V lost 4 bases and J lost 3, with 6 bases in between. CDR3 in amino acids: CASSVRDYGYTF. DNA for the CDR3: TGTGCCAGCAGTGTCAGGGACTATGGCTACACCTTC.

V usage is TRBV12-5 and J usage is TRBJ2-5; D is unclear. Germline CDR1 and CDR2: LGHNT and FRNRAP. This CDR3 has 14 residues. The CDR3 sequence: CASTSGIGWETQYF. CDR3 in DNA: TGTGCCAGCACCTCTGGGATCGGGTGGGAGACCCAGTACTTC. Drawing the rest from reference TRBV12-5 and TRBJ2-5, the complete variable domain is DARVTQTPRHKVTEMGQEVTMRCQPILGHNTVFWYRQTMMQGLELLAYFRNRAPLDDSGMPKDRFSAEMPDATLATLKIQPSEPRDSAVYFCASTSGIGWETQYFGPGTRLLVL.

In this sample, this clone turned up once. The CDR3 spells CASSFGTGRKETQYF. CDR3 nucleotides: TGCGCCAGCAGCTTCGGGACAGGTCGAAAAGAGACCCAGTACTTC. The chain links TRBV5-1 to TRBJ2-5, with 8 bases aligning to TRBD1. CDR3 length equals 15 residues. J was trimmed by 3 bases and V by 2 bases; bases with no gene match: 6. Germline V gene data show CDR1 as SGHRS and CDR2 as YFSETQ.

This chain connects TRBV5-1 to TRBJ1-5, with D unresolved. Germline V gene sequence: CDR1 SGHRS, CDR2 YFSETQ. The V end lost 4 bases, the J end lost 5 bases, and 22 bases lay between the germline ends. The CDR3 is made up of 17 amino acids. In DNA, the CDR3 is TGCGCCAGCAGCCCGTTCCCGAGGGAGCCACCCGATCAGCCCCAGCATTTT. Translation: CASSPFPREPPDQPQHF. Drawing the rest from reference TRBV5-1 and TRBJ1-5, the complete variable domain is KAGVTQTPRYLIKTRGQQVTLSCSPISGHRSVSWYQQTPGQGLQFLFEYFSETQRNKGNFPGRFSGRQFSNSRSEMNVSTLELGDSALYLCASSPFPREPPDQPQHFGDGTRLSIL.

About this clone itself: One end of the junction varies from germline; a read error may be responsible. This chain joins TRBV5-1 and TRBJ1-6; D is perhaps TRBD1 (5 bases). Germline V CDR1 and CDR2: SGHRS, YFSETQ. This CDR3 is 16 amino acids long. The CDR3 reads CASRAIQGLENSPLYF. CDR3 bases: TGCGCCAGCAGGGCTATTCAGGGACTGGAAAATTCACCCCTCTACTTT.

The chain has TRBV6-8 and TRBJ1-1, with D unresolved. The CDR3 is 14 residues long. The germline V gene has CDR1 MNHGY and CDR2 SAAAGT. Trimming removed 8 bases from V and 5 bases from J, with 18 bases in between. As DNA, the CDR3 is TGTGCCAGCGGCTCGACCTCCGCGGGGACTGAAGCTTTCTTT. Amino acid sequence: CASGSTSAGTEAFF.

On this clone itself: The junction differs from germline at one of its ends, possibly a read error. This rearrangement joins TRBV19 to TRBJ1-1, with a tentative D call TRBD1 (5 bases). Per germline, CDR1 LNHDA and CDR2 SQIVND (reference sequence). CDR3 length equals 15 residues. The CDR3 region has the DNA TGTGCCAGTAGTATTGCGGGGCCCAAGAACACTGAAACTTTCTTT. Translating it yields CASSIAGPKNTETFF.

The chain couples TRBV30 to TRBJ2-5, with D uncertain. This CDR3 has 15 amino acids. The V end was cut by 2 bases, the J end by 1 base, with 14 bases between. The V gene's germline CDR1 is GTSNPN and CDR2 SVGIG (reference sequence). CDR3 coding DNA: TGTGCCTGGAGTCTTGGCCTTTCCATCCAAGAGACCCAGTACTTC. Its translation is CAWSLGLSIQETQYF. Full variable domain (rest looked up from reference TRBV30 and TRBJ2-5): SQTIHQWPATLVQPVGSPLSLECTVEGTSNPNLYWYRQAAGRGLQLLFYSVGIGQISSEVPQNLSASRPQDRQFILSSKKLLLSDSGFYLCAWSLGLSIQETQYFGPGTRLLVL.

The chain links TRBV30 to TRBJ1-2; D is perhaps TRBD1 (5 bases). Trimming pared 4 bases from V and 7 bases from J, leaving 10 bases between. Germline V lookup: CDR1 GTSNPN, CDR2 SVGIG (reference sequence). The CDR3 is 11 residues long. This chain's CDR3 is CAWNFGGGYTF. The CDR3 DNA follows: TGTGCCTGGAATTTTGGGGGTGGCTACACCTTC.

V is TRBV11-3 and J is TRBJ1-1, with D perhaps TRBD1 (5 bases). Trimming took off 5 bases at V and 4 bases at J, with 14 bases between the two ends. Germline CDR1 and CDR2: SGHNT and YENEEA. The CDR3 is 14 residues long. The DNA for the CDR3 is TGTGCCAGCAGCCTCGCCGGGGGGGGCACTGAAGCTTTCTTT. This gives the protein CASSLAGGGTEAFF. Drawing the rest from reference TRBV11-3 and TRBJ1-1, the complete variable domain is EAGVVQSPRYKIIEKKQPVAFWCNPISGHNTLYWYLQNLGQGPELLIRYENEEAVDDSQLPKDRFSAERLKGVDSTLKIQPAELGDSAVYLCASSLAGGGTEAFFGQGTRLTVV.

This rearrangement joins TRBV11-3 to TRBJ2-4; D is uncertain. Germline CDR1 reads SGHNT; CDR2 reads YENEEA. CDR3 length equals 14 residues. V lost 3 bases, J lost 7 bases, and 13 bases lay in between. The CDR3 region is CASSLVGPGNIQYF. CDR3 sequence (DNA): TGTGCCAGCAGCTTGGTTGGGCCCGGCAACATTCAGTACTTC.

This chain links TRBV6-8 with TRBJ2-5; D gene ambiguous. CDR1 is MNHGY and CDR2 is SAAAGT in the germline V gene. V gave up 10 bases and J gave up 1 base, with 13 bases separating them. The CDR3 extends over 13 amino acids. In DNA, the CDR3 is TGTGCCACCTCTTTAGTATCCCAAGAGACCCAGTACTTC. As protein: CATSLVSQETQYF.

The chain couples TRBV28 to TRBJ1-2; 7 bases line up with TRBD1. The CDR3 length is 13 residues. V shed 6 bases, J shed 5 bases, and the junction held 6 bases outside the gene matches. Per germline, CDR1 MDHEN and CDR2 SYDVKM. The CDR3 DNA follows: TGTGCCAGCAGCTCGGACAGGATATATGGCTACACCTTC. Its protein is CASSSDRIYGYTF.

In this sample, this clone turned up a few times. The chain joins TRBV25-1 to TRBJ1-4, with D possibly matching TRBD1 (6 bases). V gave up 4 bases and J gave up 11 bases, with 14 bases separating them. The length of the CDR3 is 13 residues. Germline loops: CDR1 MGHDK, CDR2 SYGVNS. CDR3 in DNA: TGTGCCAGCAGTGGGGACTGGACAGAGAAACTGTTTTTT. As protein: CASSGDWTEKLFF.